The rows below give T cell receptor beta chains drawn from one sample of a study of cytomegalovirus exposure and HLA in healthy donors. The data were produced by immunoSEQ multiplex PCR, yet TCRdb's version contains in-frame clones alone and is incomplete. The data contain more than 85,000 clones, roughly 9.4% of them singletons. The sample consisted of PBMCs. The receptors come from a man aged 45 to 65 in good health and CMV-seropositive. CDR3s include the opening cysteine and the closing phenylalanine or tryptophan. Each record gives: clone size, J gene, D gene, V gene, CDR3 DNA, CDR3 protein. The D gene is left open where the match is weak. Some rows have no size entry. The others give once, few or many, or a class for an expanded clone.

NA | TRBJ1-5 | NA | TRBV6-6 | TGTGCCAGCAGTTACTCGACCAGGGTGTCCCATCAGCCCCAGCATTTT | CASSYSTRVSHQPQHF
NA | TRBJ1-5 | NA | TRBV4-2 | TGTGCCAGCAGCCAAGCGGTGGGCCAGCCCCAGCATTTT | CASSQAVGQPQHF
NA | TRBJ2-7 | NA | TRBV27 | TGTGCCAGCAGTTTTCTAGGAGAGTACGAGCAGTACTTC | CASSFLGEYEQYF
NA | TRBJ1-4 | NA | TRBV2 | TGTGCCAGCACTTTGACAGGTTCTGGTGAAAAACTGTTTTTT | CASTLTGSGEKLFF
NA | TRBJ2-2 | NA | TRBV4-2 | TGTGCCAGCAGCCAAGTCCTCGGGACTACCGGGGAGCTGTTTTTT | CASSQVLGTTGELFF
few | TRBJ2-6 | TRBD1 | TRBV7-9 | TGTGCCAGCAGCTTAGGGGGGACAGGGGGAGGCTCTGGGGCCAACGTCCTGACTTTC | CASSLGGTGGGSGANVLTF
NA | TRBJ1-6 | NA | TRBV6-6 | TGTGCCAGCAGCAACAGAGATTCACCCCTCCACTTT | CASSNRDSPLHF
NA | TRBJ2-7 | NA | TRBV5-8 | TGTGCCAGCAGCCGGCTGTACTATGAGGCCTCGACCTACGAGCAGTACTTC | CASSRLYYEASTYEQYF
few | TRBJ1-4 | NA | TRBV5-1 | TGCGCCAGCAGCTTGGAGGGTCAGGGGATCGGTGAAAAACTGTTTTTT | CASSLEGQGIGEKLFF
few | TRBJ2-3 | NA | TRBV7-8 | TGTGCCAGCAGCCCCGGGACTAGCACAGATACGCAGTATTTT | CASSPGTSTDTQYF
NA | TRBJ1-6 | NA | TRBV7-2 | TGTGCCAGCAGCTTATCGCGTCGGGGAATTAATTCACCCCTCCACTTT | CASSLSRRGINSPLHF